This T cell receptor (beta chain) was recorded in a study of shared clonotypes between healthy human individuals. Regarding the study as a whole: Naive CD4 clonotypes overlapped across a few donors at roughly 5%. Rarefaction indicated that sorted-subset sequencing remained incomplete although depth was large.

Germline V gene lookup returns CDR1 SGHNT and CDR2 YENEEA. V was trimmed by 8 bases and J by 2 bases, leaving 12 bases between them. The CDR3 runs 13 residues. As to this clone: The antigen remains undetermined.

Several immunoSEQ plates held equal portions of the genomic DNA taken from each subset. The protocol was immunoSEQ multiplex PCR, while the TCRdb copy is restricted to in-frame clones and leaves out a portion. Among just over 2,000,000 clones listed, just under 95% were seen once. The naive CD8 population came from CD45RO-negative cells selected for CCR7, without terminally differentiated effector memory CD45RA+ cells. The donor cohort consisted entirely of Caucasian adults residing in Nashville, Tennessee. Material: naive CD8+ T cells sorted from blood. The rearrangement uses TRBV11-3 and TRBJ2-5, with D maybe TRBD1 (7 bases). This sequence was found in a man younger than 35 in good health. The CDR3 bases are TGTGCCAGCCGGGGGACAGAACAAGAGACCCAGTACTTC. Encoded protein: CASRGTEQETQYF.